These 30 T cell receptor beta chains share one sample of origin, sequenced in a study of blood T cell repertoires in COVID-19. TCRdb keeps only in-frame clones here, not all; method: immunoSEQ multiplex PCR. The sample records 88,000 or so clones, approximately 90% being singletons. Sequencing was carried out using peripheral blood. These receptors all stem from a middle-aged man with acute or convalescent COVID-19.

This clone was picked up one time. This CDR3 reads CASSYVGGGTDTQYF. CDR3 nucleotide sequence: TGTGCCAGCAGTTACGTTGGGGGGGGCACAGATACGCAGTATTTT. The gene calls are TRBV6-2 or TRBV6-3 and TRBJ2-3; 7 bases agree with TRBD2. Looked up from germline, CDR1 is MNHEY and CDR2 is SVGEGT. The CDR3 contains 15 residues. V shed 2 bases, J shed 1 base, and the junction held 3 bases outside the gene matches.

The chain is built from TRBV5-5 and TRBJ2-7; 14 bases are shared with TRBD2. Per the germline V gene, CDR1 is SGHKS and CDR2 is YYEKEE (reference sequence). The J segment lost 4 bases and the V segment lost 3 bases, leaving 6 bases of the junction unmatched. CDR3 length equals 16 residues. Written as DNA, the CDR3 is TGTGCCAGCAGCTGGGGAGGGACTAGCGGGGGTTACGAGCAGTACGTC. Protein: CASSWGGTSGGYEQYV.

This chain links TRBV4-1 with TRBJ1-4; D is unclear. Germline V gene data show CDR1 as MGHRA and CDR2 as YSYEKL. The CDR3 extends over 16 amino acids. Trimming took 4 bases from V and 2 from J, leaving 14 bases between them. The CDR3 protein is CASSRAERFTNEKLFF. The CDR3 nucleotides are TGCGCCAGCAGCCGGGCCGAAAGGTTCACTAATGAAAAACTGTTTTTT.

This chain uses TRBV6-5 with TRBJ1-6; possible D gene TRBD1, 6 bases. Trimming left V 7 bases short and J 8 bases short, with 12 bases between. Per germline, CDR1 MNHEY and CDR2 SVGAGI. The CDR3 has 13 amino acids. CDR3 protein: CASTETGYSPLHF. CDR3 DNA sequence: TGTGCCAGCACCGAGACAGGTTATTCACCCCTCCACTTT.

The chain joins TRBV6-5 to TRBJ2-1; the D gene is possibly TRBD2 (6 bases). The CDR3 has 15 amino acids. V was shortened by 2 bases and J by 6 bases, with 14 bases between the two germline ends. CDR1 and CDR2 (germline): MNHEY, SVGAGI. The chain's CDR3 is CASSYLASEANEQFF. Written as DNA, the CDR3 is TGTGCCAGCAGTTACCTGGCTAGCGAGGCCAATGAGCAGTTCTTC.

V usage is TRBV5-1 and J usage is TRBJ1-4, with unresolved D. Per germline, CDR1 SGHRS and CDR2 YFSETQ. This CDR3 region has 15 residues. Trimming removed 0 bases at V and 3 bases at J, with 9 bases between. The CDR3 region has the DNA TGCGCCAGCAGCTTGGCCGGGGTAGCTAATGAAAAACTGTTTTTT. It is translated as CASSLAGVANEKLFF. Looking up the rest from reference TRBV5-1 and TRBJ1-4 gives the full variable domain: KAGVTQTPRYLIKTRGQQVTLSCSPISGHRSVSWYQQTPGQGLQFLFEYFSETQRNKGNFPGRFSGRQFSNSRSEMNVSTLELGDSALYLCASSLAGVANEKLFFGSGTQLSVL.

The chain links TRBV7-2 to TRBJ2-2; TRBD1 agrees at 7 bases. This CDR3 comprises 16 residues. Germline-derived CDR1 and CDR2 are SGHTA and FQGNSA. The V segment lost 5 bases and the J segment 2 bases; nucleotides outside the gene matches: 8. The CDR3 loop reads CASSLEGGANTGELFF. Written as DNA, the CDR3 is TGTGCCAGCAGCCTCGAAGGGGGCGCCAACACCGGGGAGCTGTTTTTT. Drawing the rest from reference TRBV7-2 and TRBJ2-2, the complete variable domain is GAGVSQSPSNKVTEKGKDVELRCDPISGHTALYWYRQSLGQGLEFLIYFQGNSAPDKSGLPSDRFSAERTGGSVSTLTIQRTQQEDSAVYLCASSLEGGANTGELFFGEGSRLTVL.

The table lists this clone with a count of one. This chain links TRBV2 with TRBJ1-3; 7 positions match TRBD1. The CDR3 spans 14 residues. The germline CDR1 and CDR2 sequences are SNHLY and FYNNEI. Trimming took 4 bases from V and 1 from J; bases not matched to a gene: 1. This CDR3 is CASSAQGSGNTIYF. The CDR3 bases are TGTGCCAGCAGTGCACAGGGGTCTGGAAACACCATATATTTT.

As to this clone: The sample contains more than one DNA sequence encoding this CDR3. The V call is TRBV30, the J call TRBJ1-1; D unresolved. Germline V gene data show CDR1 as GTSNPN and CDR2 as SVGIG (reference sequence). V was clipped by 3 bases and J by 5 bases, with 7 bases between them. The CDR3 is 11 amino acids. CDR3 coding DNA: TGTGCCTGGAGGCGGGGAACTGAAGCTTTCTTT. Its protein is CAWRRGTEAFF.

The V gene is TRBV5-1, the J gene TRBJ1-6; D is undetermined. This CDR3 contains 13 residues. Germline V CDR1 and CDR2: SGHRS, YFSETQ. The germline V and J ends were trimmed by 4 bases and 7 bases, with 9 bases remaining between them. The CDR3 DNA sequence: TGCGCCAGCAGCCCGTTAGAGAATTCACCCCTCCACTTT. Its protein product is CASSPLENSPLHF.

This clone appeared once. This rearrangement joins TRBV6-1 to TRBJ1-6, with D possibly matching TRBD1 (5 bases). The V gene's germline CDR1 is MNHNS and CDR2 SASEGT. The V end lost 3 bases, the J end lost 6 bases, and 12 bases lay between the germline ends. This CDR3 is 15 amino acids long. CDR3 in DNA: TGTGCCAGCAGTGAGAGGGGAGGGTTTAATTCACCCCTCCACTTT. This translates into CASSERGGFNSPLHF.

The chain uses TRBV5-5 and TRBJ2-1, with D unclear. The CDR3 has 13 residues. Germline V gives CDR1 SGHKS, CDR2 YYEKEE (reference sequence). V lost 2 bases to trimming and J lost 6 bases, with 9 bases between them. The CDR3 loop is CASSLTSSNEQFF. CDR3 DNA: TGTGCCAGCAGCTTAACCTCTAGCAATGAGCAGTTCTTC.

The chain couples TRBV3-1 (or the pseudogene TRBV3-2) to TRBJ1-2; D is unclear. V lost 0 bases, J lost 4 bases, and 6 bases lay in between. The CDR3 sequence is 13 residues long. The germline V gene has CDR1 LGHDT and CDR2 YNNKEL (reference sequence). CDR3 residues: CASSQESVYGYTF. DNA for the CDR3: TGTGCCAGCAGCCAAGAGTCAGTCTATGGCTACACCTTC.

The rearrangement uses TRBV3-1 (or the pseudogene TRBV3-2) and TRBJ2-2, with 7 bases matching TRBD1. V trimming: 8 bases; J trimming: 5 bases; junction bases outside the gene matches: 5. This CDR3 spans 13 amino acids. CDR1 is LGHDT and CDR2 is YNNKEL in the germline V gene (reference sequence). CDR3 coding DNA: TGTGCCAGCCGACAGGGAGTGACCGGGGAGCTGTTTTTT. The encoded protein is CASRQGVTGELFF.

This clone was counted a single time. The chain links TRBV20-1 to TRBJ2-7, with D uncertain. Germline values: CDR1 DFQATT, CDR2 SNEGSKA (reference sequence). This CDR3 has 11 residues. V lost 2 bases and J lost 2, with 4 bases in between. This chain's CDR3 is CSARPAYEQYF. CDR3 DNA sequence: TGCAGTGCTAGACCCGCCTACGAGCAGTACTTC.

This clone appeared a single time. CDR3 in amino acids: CDRTEVRNTIYF. The CDR3 DNA reads as TGTGACAGGACAGAGGTTAGAAACACCATATATTTT. The chain couples TRBV12-5 to TRBJ1-3; weak D call: TRBD1 (6 bases). Looked up from germline, CDR1 is LGHNT and CDR2 is FRNRAP. The CDR3 has 12 residues.

The chain recombines TRBV21-1 with TRBJ2-7; the D call in the table, TRBD2, was not verified against the DNA. TRBV21-1 is labeled a pseudogene. CDR3 size: 16 residues. CDR3 DNA: TGTGCCAGAAGCCTCGGTTTGGAGGGTTTTTCCTACGAGCAGTACGTC. Translation gives CARSLGLEGFSYEQYV.

The chain joins TRBV28 to TRBJ2-7; 11 nucleotides match TRBD2. Germline CDR1 and CDR2: MDHEN and SYDVKM. Losses at the gene ends were 6 bases for V and 5 bases for J; bases not matched to a gene: 9. This CDR3 contains 15 residues. In nucleotides, the CDR3 is TGTGCCAGCAGCTCTAGCGGGGGGAACCGCCACGAGCAGTACTTC. It yields the protein CASSSSGGNRHEQYF.

The gene calls are TRBV14 and TRBJ2-5; D perhaps matches TRBD2 (5 bases). Trimming took 0 bases from V and 5 from J, leaving 7 bases between them. The CDR3 covers 13 residues. Germline CDR1 reads SGHDN; CDR2 reads FVKESK. CDR3 nucleotides: TGTGCCAGCAGCCAAGAAGTAGCGGAGACCCAGTACTTC. Its translation: CASSQEVAETQYF.

The gene calls are TRBV2 and TRBJ1-6; 12 bases match TRBD1. CDR1 SNHLY and CDR2 FYNNEI come from the germline V gene. This CDR3 is 16 amino acids long. The V and J ends lost 4 bases and 7 bases, in that order; junction bases with no gene match: 5. The CDR3 sequence is CASSGDRGQINSPLHF. The CDR3 DNA is TGTGCCAGCAGTGGGGACAGGGGGCAAATCAATTCACCCCTCCACTTT.

The chain is built from TRBV20-1 and TRBJ1-2; D gene unclear. The germline V and J ends were trimmed by 6 bases and 4 bases, with 9 bases remaining between them. The germline gives CDR1 DFQATT, CDR2 SNEGSKA (reference sequence). The CDR3 spans 11 residues. The DNA of the CDR3 is TGCAGTGCCCGGACTGCCTATGGCTACACCTTC. It is translated as CSARTAYGYTF.

Notes on this clone: This sample includes further DNA sequences coding for the same CDR3. J is TRBJ2-2 and V is TRBV24-1, with 7 bases fitting TRBD1. The V gene end was trimmed by 4 bases and the J gene end by 4 bases; junction bases not matched to a gene: 5. The CDR3 has 15 amino acids. Per the germline V gene, CDR1 is KGHDR and CDR2 is SFDVKD. CDR3 amino acids: CATSDPRQGTGELFF. Here the CDR3 DNA reads TGTGCCACCAGTGACCCCCGACAGGGCACCGGGGAGCTGTTTTTT.

This clone was seen a single time. The chain combines TRBV2 with TRBJ1-2; 8 bases match TRBD1. From germline, CDR1 is SNHLY and CDR2 FYNNEI. This CDR3 is 13 amino acids long. Germline trimming cut 6 bases from V and 8 bases from J; bases unmatched to any gene: 8. This CDR3 reads CASRPDRGGGYTF. DNA for the CDR3: TGTGCCAGCAGACCTGACAGGGGAGGAGGCTACACCTTC.

This clone appeared a few times. V gene TRBV18 combines with J gene TRBJ1-4; 10 nucleotides line up with TRBD1. Germline V gives CDR1 KGHSH, CDR2 LQKENI. The J segment lost 3 bases and the V segment lost 2 bases, leaving 0 bases of the junction unmatched. The CDR3 is 15 residues long. The CDR3, as DNA: TGTGCCAGCTCACCAGACAGGGGGCCTAATGAAAAACTGTTTTTT. Translated: CASSPDRGPNEKLFF.

The chain carries TRBV9 and TRBJ2-5; 7 nucleotides agree with TRBD1. V shed 0 bases and J 2 bases; nucleotides not matched to a gene: 10. Germline V gene sequence: CDR1 SGDLS, CDR2 YYNGEE. This CDR3 has 17 amino acids. In DNA form, the CDR3 reads TGTGCCAGCAGCGTAGACCCTATAATCAGGGGGCAAGAGACCCAGTACTTC. It yields the protein CASSVDPIIRGQETQYF.

CDR3: CASSLEGEFPGWTQYF. The CDR3 nucleotides read TGTGCCAGCAGCTTAGAGGGAGAATTCCCCGGCTGGACCCAGTACTTC. The chain uses TRBV7-9 and TRBJ2-5; D perhaps matches TRBD2 (5 bases). Per germline, CDR1 SEHNR and CDR2 FQNEAQ (reference sequence). V gave up 1 base and J gave up 7 bases, with 19 bases separating them. The CDR3 consists of 16 residues.

The gene calls are TRBV24-1 and TRBJ2-1; D gene ambiguous. V was pared by 4 bases and J by 5 bases, with 8 bases between. Germline V gives CDR1 KGHDR, CDR2 SFDVKD. The CDR3 is made up of 13 amino acids. The CDR3 DNA is TGTGCCACCAGTGACCCCGCGGACAATGAGCAGTTCTTC. It specifies CATSDPADNEQFF.

The chain couples TRBV6-5 to TRBJ2-1, with 7 bases identical to TRBD2. Losses at the gene ends were 0 bases for V and 5 bases for J; bases not matched to a gene: 7. The CDR3 runs to 16 residues. Germline CDR1 MNHEY, CDR2 SVGAGI. CDR3: CASSYSGASGDNEQFF. CDR3 nucleotides: TGTGCCAGCAGTTACTCGGGCGCTAGCGGCGACAATGAGCAGTTCTTC.

The J gene is TRBJ2-5, the V gene TRBV9, with D possibly matching TRBD1 (6 bases). Germline CDR1 reads SGDLS; CDR2 reads YYNGEE. This CDR3 contains 13 residues. Trimming removed 2 bases from V and 1 base from J, with 6 bases in between. CDR3 bases: TGTGCCAGCAGCGTGGGGGCCCAAGAGACCCAGTACTTC. Translated, it gives CASSVGAQETQYF.

The chain recombines TRBV27 with TRBJ1-2; 8 positions match TRBD1. V lost 2 bases, J lost 12 bases, and 8 bases stayed unmatched. This CDR3 contains 13 residues. Germline CDR1 is MNHEY and CDR2 is SMNVEV (reference sequence). The CDR3 loop reads CASSLTGQGINTF. CDR3 coding DNA: TGTGCCAGCAGTTTAACCGGACAGGGTATCAACACCTTC.